This TCR beta chain derives from a study of cytomegalovirus exposure and HLA in healthy donors. Study details: The 95 to 150 validation repertoires used a platform that matched the one used for the approximately 610 first-cohort repertoires, as a later analysis reported.

Study results and limitations: CMV antigen specificity of a few CMV-associated chains was confirmed in vitro. Subsequent analysis of the roughly 120 validation repertoires found a tendency for first-cohort TCR clusters to co-occur. The study listed some 160 cytomegalovirus-associated TCR beta chains.

About this clone itself: Its specificity is unknown.

Germline trimming cut 5 bases from V and 5 bases from J; bases unmatched to any gene: 9. The CDR3 is made up of 16 amino acids. The germline CDR1 and CDR2 sequences are MDHEN and SYDVKM. Data came from immunoSEQ multiplex PCR; TCRdb stores just in-frame clones and leaves some out. Among about 220,000 clones listed, just over 90% were seen once. The chain combines TRBV28 with TRBJ2-1; 10 bases are shared with TRBD2. The TCR sequence derives from a young woman in good health and CMV-seronegative. Sequenced: PBMCs. The CDR3 reads CASSIIPGLANNEQFF. Written as DNA, the CDR3 is TGTGCCAGCAGTATAATCCCGGGACTAGCGAACAATGAGCAGTTCTTC.